The TCR beta chain described here comes from a study of blood T cell repertoires in COVID-19. In the study overall: Acute and convalescent COVID-19 samples came from the United States, Italy and Spain.

Everyone who took part was roughly 18 to 89 years old, and they came from fewer than 25 US areas. V gave up 2 bases and J gave up 5 bases; unmatched junction bases: 17. Looked up from germline, CDR1 is MNHEY and CDR2 is SMNVEV (reference sequence). This CDR3 has 19 residues. As handled by the study authors: Reference gene primer amplification gave nucleated cell count estimates. Libraries were prepared by immunoSEQ multiplex PCR; TCRdb keeps only in-frame clonotypes and omits some of them. V and J calls and clone size are as listed in that table; D and trimming were resolved from the DNA. The sample records a few hundred thousand clones, 65% to 90% being singletons.

The sample comprised PBMCs or T cells enriched from blood (not recorded which). The clonotype comes from a woman between 40 and 55 years old with acute COVID-19. This sequence joins TRBV27 and TRBJ2-5; 10 bases fit TRBD1. Written as DNA, the CDR3 is TGTGCCAGCAGTTTAAGGGGGACAGGGGAATTAAGTACGATCGAGACCCAGTACTTC. Its translation is CASSLRGTGELSTIETQYF.